Presented here are 29 T cell receptor beta chains from one specimen sequenced in a study of early T cells in non-severe SARS-CoV-2 infection. TCRdb redid the calling of the 5' RACE reads with MiXCR, one entry per CDR3 protein. The data hold fewer than 85,000 distinct CDR3 sequences, with roughly an eighth observed a single time. The sample consisted of whole blood. These TCRs come from an adult who was a healthcare worker with PCR-confirmed SARS-CoV-2 infection or an uninfected control (not recorded which).

This chain joins TRBV28 and TRBJ1-1; D remains unclear. The germline CDR1 and CDR2 sequences are MDHEN and SYDVKM. Trimming took 8 bases from V and 5 from J, leaving 6 bases between them. The CDR3 is made up of 10 amino acids. The CDR3 DNA follows: TGTGCCAGCCAGAGAACTGAAGCTTTCTTT. This gives the protein CASQRTEAFF.

This clonotype has ten or more counts. This rearrangement joins TRBV7-2 to TRBJ1-5; no clear D. V was pared by 4 bases and J by 6 bases, with 10 bases between. The CDR3 extends over 13 amino acids. Germline lookup yields CDR1 SGHTA and CDR2 FQGNSA. As DNA, the CDR3 is TGTGCCAGCAGCTCAGGAAGGGCTCAGCCCCAGCATTTT. Protein sequence: CASSSGRAQPQHF. The whole variable domain, remainder taken from reference TRBV7-2 and TRBJ1-5, is GAGVSQSPSNKVTEKGKDVELRCDPISGHTALYWYRQSLGQGLEFLIYFQGNSAPDKSGLPSDRFSAERTGGSVSTLTIQRTQQEDSAVYLCASSSGRAQPQHFGDGTRLSIL.

This clonotype appeared many times. The V call is TRBV29-1, the J call TRBJ2-6; a weak D match, TRBD2 (6 bases). Germline V gene sequence: CDR1 SQVTM, CDR2 ANQGSEA. The CDR3 is 16 amino acids. The germline V and J ends were trimmed by 4 bases and 4 bases, with 17 bases remaining between them. The CDR3 loop reads CSVGAGGATGANVLTF. CDR3 sequence (DNA): TGCAGCGTTGGCGCTGGAGGGGCCACGGGGGCCAACGTCCTGACTTTC.

The V gene is TRBV12-3 or TRBV12-4, the J gene TRBJ2-4; D could derive from TRBD1 or TRBD2 (6 bases each). The V gene lost 3 bases and the J gene lost 0 bases, with 12 bases spanning the gap. The CDR3 has 16 residues. CDR3 DNA: TGTGCCAGCAGTTTGGCGGGACATTTAGCCAAAAACATTCAGTACTTC. Its protein product is CASSLAGHLAKNIQYF.

This clonotype was recorded many times. The rearrangement joins TRBV20-1 to TRBJ1-6, with D unclear. The CDR3 contains 13 residues. The V gene lost 0 bases and the J gene lost 5 bases, with 5 bases spanning the gap. The germline gives CDR1 DFQATT, CDR2 SNEGSKA (reference sequence). CDR3 coding DNA: TGCAGTGCTAGAGAGGACCATAATTCACCCCTCCACTTT. It codes for CSAREDHNSPLHF.

This clonotype was picked up a small number of times. The chain links TRBV24-1 to TRBJ2-7, with D hard to call. The V gene's germline CDR1 is KGHDR and CDR2 SFDVKD. V lost 0 bases and J 2 bases, leaving 13 bases between the germline ends. The CDR3 has 16 residues. CDR3 coding DNA: TGTGCCACCAGTGATTTGACGGGTACAACCCCCTACGAGCAGTACTTC. This gives the protein CATSDLTGTTPYEQYF.

Many counts were recorded for this clonotype. The chain has TRBV18 and TRBJ2-5; TRBD2 matches at 11 bases. Germline CDR1 KGHSH, CDR2 LQKENI. V trimming: 4 bases; J trimming: 3 bases; junction bases outside the gene matches: 7. The CDR3 covers 16 residues. CDR3 nucleotide sequence: TGTGCCAGCTCACAAACTCCGGGACTAGCGGAAGAGACCCAGTACTTC. Residues: CASSQTPGLAEETQYF.

Many counts were recorded for this clonotype. The chain joins TRBV5-1 to TRBJ2-1; D remains unclear. The CDR3 spans 14 residues. Germline-derived CDR1 and CDR2 are SGHRS and YFSETQ. The ends were cut back, 0 bases at V and 0 bases at J, with 4 bases in the middle. CDR3 nucleotide sequence: TGCGCCAGCAGCTTGGTGAGCTCCTACAATGAGCAGTTCTTC. Translating gives CASSLVSSYNEQFF.

At least ten counts were recorded for this clonotype. The chain combines TRBV6-6 with TRBJ1-5; D gene ambiguous. The germline V gene has CDR1 MNHNY and CDR2 SVGAGI (reference sequence). Trimming removed 6 bases from V and 9 bases from J, with 12 bases in between. CDR3 size: 12 residues. The CDR3 nucleotides read TGTGCCAGCAGCATAACAGAGCGGCCCCAGCATTTT. It codes for CASSITERPQHF.

This clonotype was seen many times. This sequence joins TRBV18 and TRBJ2-1; D unclear. V lost 4 bases and J lost 8, with 15 bases in between. Germline CDR1 KGHSH, CDR2 LQKENI. This CDR3 has 14 residues. CDR3 protein: CASSLQPSVHEQFF. The CDR3 nucleotides read TGTGCCAGCTCACTGCAACCATCGGTCCATGAGCAGTTCTTC.

J is TRBJ2-1 and V is TRBV29-1; D is undetermined. Trimming pared 6 bases from V and 8 bases from J, leaving 11 bases between. The CDR3 is made up of 11 amino acids. Germline CDR1 reads SQVTM; CDR2 reads ANQGSEA. The CDR3 region has the DNA TGCAGCGTAGGGTCGGGCCATGAGCAGTTCTTC. This gives the protein CSVGSGHEQFF.

This clonotype was observed many times. The junction and the germline gene differ at one end; a read error may be behind it. The V and J genes are TRBV11-3 and TRBJ1-6; 8 bases are shared with TRBD1. The germline V gene encodes CDR1 SGHNT and CDR2 YENEEA. This CDR3 spans 12 amino acids. This CDR3 reads CASSLFGQGVLF. The CDR3 nucleotides are TGTGCCAGCAGCTTATTCGGACAGGGAGTTCTCTTT.

This clonotype was seen ten or more times. This sequence joins TRBV19 and TRBJ2-1, with D perhaps matching TRBD1 (5 bases). Between the trimmed V and J ends, which lost 5 bases and 4 bases, there was a span of 15 bases. CDR1 LNHDA and CDR2 SQIVND come from the germline V gene (reference sequence). CDR3 length equals 15 residues. The DNA of the CDR3 is TGTGCCAGTAGTGCTCAGGGCCAGGCGTACAATGAGCAGTTCTTC. Its protein product is CASSAQGQAYNEQFF.

This clonotype was seen at least ten times. V usage is TRBV29-1 and J usage is TRBJ1-1, with D tentatively TRBD1 (5 bases). V was trimmed by 6 bases and J by 2 bases, leaving 13 bases between them. This CDR3 is built from 13 residues. Germline CDR1 and CDR2: SQVTM and ANQGSEA. The CDR3 here is CSVGGVLNTEAFF. CDR3 in DNA: TGCAGCGTGGGGGGGGTCCTTAACACTGAAGCTTTCTTT. The entire variable domain, with the rest obtained from reference TRBV29-1 and TRBJ1-1, is as follows: SAVISQKPSRDICQRGTSLTIQCQVDSQVTMMFWYRQQPGQSLTLIATANQGSEATYESGFVIDKFPISRPNLTFSTLTVSNMSPEDSSIYLCSVGGVLNTEAFFGQGTRLTVV.

This clonotype was seen repeatedly, ten times or more. The chain recombines TRBV6-6 with TRBJ1-5; D is possibly TRBD1 (5 bases). The V end was cut by 2 bases, the J end by 10 bases, with 21 bases between. CDR1 is MNHNY and CDR2 is SVGAGI in the germline V gene (reference sequence). The CDR3 runs 16 residues. CDR3 DNA: TGTGCCAGCAGTTACCCCTCATCCGGGGGAGGTCACCCCCAGCATTTT. It is translated as CASSYPSSGGGHPQHF.

This clonotype was recorded at least ten times. The chain uses TRBV10-2 and TRBJ1-2; D is ambiguous. V shed 0 bases and J shed 8 bases, with 22 bases lying between them. Germline V CDR1 and CDR2: WSHSY, SAAADI. The CDR3 spans 17 residues. CDR3 nucleotide sequence: TGCGCCAGCAGTGAGTCCCAATTTCACGGCCCGGCGCGGGGCTACACCTTC. This codes for CASSESQFHGPARGYTF.

This clonotype turned up a few times. This chain links TRBV20-1 with TRBJ1-1; 9 bases line up with TRBD1. Germline V gene lookup returns CDR1 DFQATT and CDR2 SNEGSKA (reference sequence). The CDR3 is 15 amino acids. V lost 3 bases and J lost 5; bases outside the gene matches: 10. CDR3 sequence reads: CSARDGTGFDTEAFF. CDR3 DNA sequence: TGCAGTGCTAGGGATGGGACAGGGTTTGATACTGAAGCTTTCTTT.

This clonotype was observed many times. The rearrangement uses TRBV6-6 and TRBJ2-1, with 9 nucleotides matching TRBD2. Germline CDR1 reads MNHNY; CDR2 reads SVGAGI (reference sequence). Trimming at V came to 5 bases and at J to 6 bases, leaving 8 bases not matched to a gene. The CDR3 has 15 residues. The CDR3 here is CASSNGLARGNEQFF. The CDR3 coding sequence is TGTGCCAGCAGTAACGGACTAGCGCGGGGCAATGAGCAGTTCTTC.

This clonotype was recorded at least ten times. The chain combines TRBV19 with TRBJ2-7; D ambiguous. The V and J ends lost 0 bases and 0 bases respectively, with 15 bases between them. Per germline, CDR1 LNHDA and CDR2 SQIVND (reference sequence). The CDR3 contains 17 residues. CDR3 in DNA: TGTGCCAGTAGTATAGAGCACCTGGCGAGGAGCTCCTACGAGCAGTACTTC. Amino acids: CASSIEHLARSSYEQYF.

Many counts were recorded for this clonotype. The chain carries TRBV9 and TRBJ2-1, with 8 positions matching TRBD2. This CDR3 is 15 amino acids long. Germline V gene sequence: CDR1 SGDLS, CDR2 YYNGEE. With V trimmed by 0 bases and J by 6 bases, 5 bases remained unmatched. CDR3 sequence (DNA): TGTGCCAGCAGCGTAGACGGGAGGGCGTCCAATGAGCAGTTCTTC. Its translation is CASSVDGRASNEQFF.

In the case of this clonotype: An end of the junction differs from the germline gene, which may be a read error. V is TRBV7-2 and J is TRBJ1-1; D call uncertain. CDR1 SGHTA and CDR2 FQGNSA come from the germline V gene. The CDR3 totals 13 residues. CDR3 nucleotides: TGTGCCAGCAGCTTCGGGCCGAACACTGAAGTTTTCTTT. Protein: CASSFGPNTEVFF.

This clonotype was counted at least ten times. The chain joins TRBV7-9 to TRBJ2-5, with 7 bases identical to TRBD1. Unmatched junction bases numbered 6, after V lost 5 bases and J lost 3 bases. The CDR3 runs 14 residues. CDR1 is SEHNR, CDR2 FQNEAQ, per germline (reference sequence). In DNA, the CDR3 is TGTGCCAGCAGCCATGGACAGGATAAAGAGACCCAGTACTTC. Translating it yields CASSHGQDKETQYF.

This clonotype was seen repeatedly, ten times or more. The chain uses TRBV5-6 and TRBJ1-1; 11 bases line up with TRBD1. The CDR3 sequence is 16 residues long. The germline gives CDR1 SGHDT, CDR2 YYEEEE. The ends lost 3 bases at V and 4 bases at J; junction bases unmatched: 8. Here the CDR3 reads CASSWKAGTGGTEAFF. CDR3 nucleotides: TGTGCCAGCAGCTGGAAGGCCGGGACAGGGGGCACTGAAGCTTTCTTT.

Comments on this clonotype: One end of the junction is discordant with germline, which a read error may explain. This chain uses TRBV5-4 with TRBJ2-4, with a possible D match to TRBD1 (6 bases). CDR3 size: 13 residues. Germline assignment: CDR1 SGHNT and CDR2 YYREEE (reference sequence). CDR3 residues: CASTLDSKNIQYF. For the CDR3, the DNA is TGTGCCAGCACCTTGGACAGCAAAAACATTCAGTACTTC.

This clonotype was detected many times. V is TRBV18 and J is TRBJ2-3; no clear D gene. There are 14 residues in the CDR3. CDR1 and CDR2 (germline): KGHSH, LQKENI. Trimming took off 2 bases at V and 2 bases at J, with 8 bases between the two ends. Written as DNA, the CDR3 is TGTGCCAGCTCACCAGGGTCCCTCACAGATACGCAGTATTTT. Translated: CASSPGSLTDTQYF. Full variable domain (remainder filled in from reference TRBV18 and TRBJ2-3): NAGVMQNPRHLVRRRGQEARLRCSPMKGHSHVYWYRQLPEEGLKFMVYLQKENIIDESGMPKERFSAEFPKEGPSILRIQQVVRGDSAAYFCASSPGSLTDTQYFGPGTRLTVL.

The chain combines TRBV7-2 with TRBJ2-3; 9 bases line up with TRBD1. V gave up 1 base and J gave up 10 bases; unmatched junction bases: 12. CDR1 and CDR2 (germline): SGHTA, FQGNSA. This CDR3 has 16 residues. DNA of the CDR3: TGTGCCAGCAGCTTAGAGGGCTCCGGGACAGGGAAGGCGCAGTATTTT. Its protein product is CASSLEGSGTGKAQYF.

This clonotype has a handful of counts. The rearrangement links TRBV29-1 to TRBJ2-3; the match to TRBD1 covers 9 bases. This CDR3 comprises 12 residues. V shed 5 bases, J shed 4 bases, and the junction held 1 base outside the gene matches. Germline CDR1 reads SQVTM; CDR2 reads ANQGSEA. CDR3: CSVRTGADTQYF. For the CDR3, the DNA is TGCAGCGTTAGGACAGGGGCAGATACGCAGTATTTT.

This clonotype was seen ten or more times. The chain couples TRBV25-1 to TRBJ1-1; unclear D gene. Germline CDR1 MGHDK, CDR2 SYGVNS. Trimming removed 5 bases at V and 4 bases at J, with 8 bases between. The CDR3 runs to 12 residues. The CDR3 nucleotides are TGTGCCAGCAGTTTACTGGGCACTGAAGCTTTCTTT. Encoded protein: CASSLLGTEAFF.

The table lists this clonotype with many counts. This chain links TRBV2 with TRBJ2-6; D gene unclear. V was cut by 3 bases and J by 0 bases, with 6 bases left in between. Germline CDR1 reads SNHLY; CDR2 reads FYNNEI. CDR3 length equals 15 residues. The chain's CDR3 is CASSDGISGANVLTF. CDR3 nucleotides: TGTGCCAGCAGTGATGGGATCTCTGGGGCCAACGTCCTGACTTTC.